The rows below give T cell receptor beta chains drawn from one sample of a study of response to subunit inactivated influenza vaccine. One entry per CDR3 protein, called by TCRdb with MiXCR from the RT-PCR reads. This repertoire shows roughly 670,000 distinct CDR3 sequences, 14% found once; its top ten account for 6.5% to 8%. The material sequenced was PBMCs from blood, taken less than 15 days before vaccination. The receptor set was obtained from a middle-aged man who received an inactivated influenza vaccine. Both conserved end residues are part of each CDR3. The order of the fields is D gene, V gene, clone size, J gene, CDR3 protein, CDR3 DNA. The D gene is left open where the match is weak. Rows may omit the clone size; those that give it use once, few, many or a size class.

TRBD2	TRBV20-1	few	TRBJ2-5	CSAPRPGGETQYF	TGCAGTGCCCCGAGACCGGGAGGAGAGACCCAGTACTTC
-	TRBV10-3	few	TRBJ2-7	CAISGGGTASYEQYF	TGTGCCATCAGTGGCGGCGGGACAGCCTCCTACGAGCAGTACTTC
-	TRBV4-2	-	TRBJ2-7	CASSQDVGPEQYF	TGTGCCAGCAGCCAAGATGTCGGGCCCGAGCAGTACTTC
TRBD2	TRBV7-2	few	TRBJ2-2	CASSRPPSGNTGELFF	TGTGCCAGCAGCCGACCCCCTAGCGGGAATACCGGGGAGCTGTTTTTT
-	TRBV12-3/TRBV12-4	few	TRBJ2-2	CASSHYLNTGELFF	TGTGCCAGCAGTCACTACTTGAACACCGGGGAGCTGTTTTTT
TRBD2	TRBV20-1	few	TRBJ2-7	CSANGLAGVQEQYF	TGCAGTGCAAACGGACTAGCGGGAGTCCAAGAGCAGTACTTC
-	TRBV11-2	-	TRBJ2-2	CASTPFSGGLRTGELFF	TGTGCCAGCACCCCATTCTCGGGGGGCCTTCGGACCGGGGAGCTGTTTTTT
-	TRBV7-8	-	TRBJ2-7	CASSYRIGELYEQYF	TGTGCCAGCAGCTACCGGATAGGGGAACTCTACGAGCAGTACTTC
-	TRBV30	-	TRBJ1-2	CAWSVLHSGRWGYTF	TGTGCCTGGAGTGTTCTTCACAGCGGTCGTTGGGGCTACACCTTC
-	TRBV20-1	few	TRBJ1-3	CSAVEDNSGNTIYF	TGCAGTGCCGTTGAGGACAACTCTGGAAACACCATATATTTT
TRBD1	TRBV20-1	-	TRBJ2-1	CSARQGASYNEQFF	TGCAGTGCTAGACAGGGGGCTTCCTACAATGAGCAGTTCTTC
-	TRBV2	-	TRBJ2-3	CASSEGQGKADTQYF	TGTGCCAGCAGTGAGGGTCAGGGCAAGGCAGATACGCAGTATTTT
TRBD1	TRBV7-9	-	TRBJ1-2	CASSLVWDRDYGYTF	TGTGCCAGCAGCTTGGTTTGGGACAGGGACTATGGCTACACCTTC
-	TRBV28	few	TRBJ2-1	CAIASVGRQEYNEQFF	TGTGCCATCGCTTCTGTGGGGCGGCAGGAATACAATGAGCAGTTCTTC
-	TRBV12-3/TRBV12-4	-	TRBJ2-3	CASTTLSLDTQYF	TGTGCCAGCACCACTCTAAGCTTAGATACGCAGTATTTT
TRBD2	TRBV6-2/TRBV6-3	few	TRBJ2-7	CASSYPLAGGGYEQYF	TGTGCCAGCAGTTACCCTCTAGCGGGAGGCGGCTACGAGCAGTACTTC
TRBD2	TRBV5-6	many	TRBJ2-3	CASSPFRREGTDTQYF	TGTGCCAGCAGCCCCTTCCGGCGGGAGGGCACAGATACGCAGTATTTT
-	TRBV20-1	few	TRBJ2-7	CSARDYKGYEQYF	TGCAGTGCTAGAGATTATAAGGGCTACGAGCAGTACTTC
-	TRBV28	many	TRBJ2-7	CASSLTGGSRYEQYF	TGTGCCAGCAGTTTGACAGGCGGGTCTCGCTACGAGCAGTACTTC
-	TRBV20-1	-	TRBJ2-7	CSAAQAYEQYF	TGCAGTGCCGCTCAGGCCTACGAGCAGTACTTC
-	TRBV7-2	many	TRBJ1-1	CASSWGGLNTEAFF	TGTGCCAGCAGCTGGGGCGGCCTGAACACTGAAGCTTTCTTT
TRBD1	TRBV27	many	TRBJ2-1	CASMSWDSVAYEQFF	TGTGCCAGCATGTCATGGGACAGCGTTGCCTATGAGCAGTTCTTC
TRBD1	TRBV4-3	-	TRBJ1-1	CASSHGTAEAFF	TGCGCCAGCAGCCACGGGACAGCTGAAGCTTTCTTT
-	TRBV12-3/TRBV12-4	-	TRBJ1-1	CASISTGGNEAFF	TGTGCCAGCATCTCGACAGGAGGAAACGAAGCTTTCTTT
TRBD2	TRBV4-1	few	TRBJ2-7	CASSQDRGDFSYEQYF	TGCGCCAGCAGCCAAGATCGGGGGGATTTCTCCTACGAGCAGTACTTC
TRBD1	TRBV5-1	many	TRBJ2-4	CASSFEQGATNIQYF	TGCGCCAGCAGCTTCGAACAGGGGGCGACTAACATTCAGTACTTC
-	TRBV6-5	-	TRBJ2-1	CASSYSDTGREQFF	TGTGCCAGCAGTTACTCGGATACAGGGCGTGAGCAGTTCTTC
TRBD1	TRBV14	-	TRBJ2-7	CASRAGTGFGEQYF	TGTGCCAGCAGGGCCGGGACAGGATTTGGCGAGCAGTACTTC
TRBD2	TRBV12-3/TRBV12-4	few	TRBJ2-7	CASSLIAGTTVREQYF	TGTGCCAGCAGTTTGATCGCTGGGACTACCGTCCGCGAGCAGTACTTC
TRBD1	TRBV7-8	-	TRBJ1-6	CASSFSRGRSPLHF	TGTGCCAGCAGCTTCAGCAGGGGGCGGTCACCCCTCCACTTT
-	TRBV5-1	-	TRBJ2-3	CASSLIGSDTQYF	TGCGCCAGCAGCTTGATCGGATCAGATACGCAGTATTTT
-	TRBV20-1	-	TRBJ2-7	CSAGTGTAYEQYF	TGCAGTGCCGGGACTGGCACGGCCTACGAGCAGTACTTC
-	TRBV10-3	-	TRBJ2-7	CAISELDPGRDEQYF	TGTGCCATCAGTGAGTTGGACCCGGGCAGGGACGAGCAGTACTTC
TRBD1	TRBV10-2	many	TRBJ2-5	CASSQGALETQYF	TGCGCCAGCAGTCAGGGGGCGCTGGAGACCCAGTACTTC
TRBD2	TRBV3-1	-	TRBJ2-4	CASSQTPSGRVAKNIQYF	TGTGCCAGCAGCCAAACCCCTAGCGGGAGGGTAGCCAAAAACATTCAGTACTTC
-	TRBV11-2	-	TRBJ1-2	CASSNPGHWGYTF	TGTGCCAGCAGCAACCCGGGACACTGGGGCTACACCTTC
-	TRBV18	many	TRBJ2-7	CASSQVSSYEQYF	TGTGCCAGCTCACAGGTGAGCTCCTACGAGCAGTACTTC
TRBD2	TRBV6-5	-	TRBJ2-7	CASSYPLSSGTLGEQYF	TGTGCCAGCAGTTACCCTCTATCTAGCGGGACCTTGGGTGAGCAGTACTTC
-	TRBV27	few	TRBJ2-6	CASRTSGGANVLTF	TGTGCCAGCAGGACTTCAGGGGGGGCCAACGTCCTGACTTTC
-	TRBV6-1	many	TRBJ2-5	CASSEVRVQETQYF	TGTGCCAGCAGTGAAGTTAGGGTCCAAGAGACCCAGTACTTC
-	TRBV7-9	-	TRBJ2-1	CASSLALGQFSYNEQFF	TGTGCCAGCAGCTTAGCGCTGGGGCAGTTTTCCTACAATGAGCAGTTCTTC
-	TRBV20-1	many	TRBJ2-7	CSARRGGSSYEQYF	TGCAGTGCTAGAAGGGGGGGGAGCTCCTACGAGCAGTACTTC
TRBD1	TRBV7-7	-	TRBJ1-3	CASSPMTGSGNTIYF	TGTGCCAGCAGCCCTATGACAGGGTCTGGAAACACCATATATTTT
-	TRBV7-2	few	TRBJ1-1	CASSLGGFLNTEAFF	TGTGCCAGCAGCTTAGGTGGCTTTTTGAACACTGAAGCTTTCTTT
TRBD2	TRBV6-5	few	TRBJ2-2	CASSETGTSGGYGELFF	TGTGCCAGCAGTGAGACCGGGACTAGCGGGGGTTACGGGGAGCTGTTTTTT
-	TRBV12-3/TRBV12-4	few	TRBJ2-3	CASRTGLNTDTQYF	TGTGCCAGCAGAACGGGACTTAACACAGATACGCAGTATTTT
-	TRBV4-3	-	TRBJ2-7	CASSQEVRTAAYF	TGCGCCAGCAGCCAAGAAGTCAGGACAGCGGCGTACTTC
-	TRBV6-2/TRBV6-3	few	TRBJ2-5	CASSNISGRKETQYF	TGTGCCAGCAGCAACATCTCCGGGCGGAAAGAGACCCAGTACTTC
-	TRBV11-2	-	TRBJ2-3	CASSFVGYRGGNTQYF	TGTGCCAGCAGCTTCGTGGGGTACCGCGGCGGAAATACGCAGTATTTT
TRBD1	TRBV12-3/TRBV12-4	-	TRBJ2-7	CASSVRDRGAEQYF	TGTGCCAGCAGTGTCCGGGACAGGGGGGCCGAGCAGTACTTC
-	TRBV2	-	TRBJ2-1	CASSVFQGIDEQFF	TGTGCCAGCAGTGTGTTTCAGGGGATAGATGAGCAGTTCTTC
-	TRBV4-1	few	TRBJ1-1	CASSQEPPTARGEAFF	TGCGCCAGCAGCCAAGAGCCCCCAACAGCGAGGGGAGAAGCTTTCTTT
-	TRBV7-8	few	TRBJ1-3	CASRLSGSSTGNTIYF	TGTGCCAGCAGACTTAGCGGTAGTTCAACTGGAAACACCATATATTTT
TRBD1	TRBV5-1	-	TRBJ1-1	CASSLGTGRMNTEAFF	TGCGCCAGCAGCTTAGGGACAGGTCGTATGAACACTGAAGCTTTCTTT
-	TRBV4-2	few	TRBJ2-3	CASSQVGPTTQHTQYF	TGTGCCAGCAGCCAAGTTGGACCAACCACACAGCATACGCAGTATTTT
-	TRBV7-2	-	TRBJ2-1	CASSLFNTGYNEQFF	TGTGCCAGCAGCCTATTCAATACAGGGTACAATGAGCAGTTCTTC
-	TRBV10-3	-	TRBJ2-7	CAISEGQHSYEQYF	TGTGCCATCAGTGAGGGACAGCACTCCTACGAGCAGTACTTC